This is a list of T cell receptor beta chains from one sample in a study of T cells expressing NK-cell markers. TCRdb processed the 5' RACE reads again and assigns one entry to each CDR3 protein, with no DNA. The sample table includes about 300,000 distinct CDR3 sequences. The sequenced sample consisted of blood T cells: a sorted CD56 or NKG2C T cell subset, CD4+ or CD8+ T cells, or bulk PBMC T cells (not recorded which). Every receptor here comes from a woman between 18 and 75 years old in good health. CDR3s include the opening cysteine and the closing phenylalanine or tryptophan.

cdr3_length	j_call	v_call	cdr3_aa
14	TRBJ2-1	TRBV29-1	CSAPGTSGKGEQFF
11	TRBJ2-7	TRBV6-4	CARNDSYEQYF
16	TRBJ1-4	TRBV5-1	CASQQGLTGGGEKLFF
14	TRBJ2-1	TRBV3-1	CASSLRVSYNEQFF
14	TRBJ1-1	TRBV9	CASSVLGEGTEAFF
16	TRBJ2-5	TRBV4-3	CASSQDAARRGETQYF
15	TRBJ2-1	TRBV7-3	CASSWDKSSYNEQFF
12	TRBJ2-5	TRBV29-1	CSVAGQEETQYF
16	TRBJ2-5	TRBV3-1	CASSPGGAGGAGTQYF
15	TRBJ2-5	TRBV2	CASSADRGLRETQYF
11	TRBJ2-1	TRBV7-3	CASGQFNEQFF
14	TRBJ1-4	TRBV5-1	CASRKGASNEKLFF
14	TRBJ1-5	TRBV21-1	CASSSTGFNQPQHF
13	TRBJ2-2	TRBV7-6	CASSIRATGELFF
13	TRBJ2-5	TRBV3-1	CASSRGLKETQYF
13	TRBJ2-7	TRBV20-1	CSARSYRGYEQYF
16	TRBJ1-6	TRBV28	CASRLASGAYNSPLHF
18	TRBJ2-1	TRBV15	CATSREPPGKTAYNEQFF
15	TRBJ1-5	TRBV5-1	CASSLVGDRNQPQHF
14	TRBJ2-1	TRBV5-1	CASSSGTSGIEQFF
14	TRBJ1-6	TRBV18	CASSQSSYNSPLHF
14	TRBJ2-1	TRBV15	CATSVDRVNNEQFF
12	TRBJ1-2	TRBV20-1	CSAGGQADGYTF
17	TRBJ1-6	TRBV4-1	CASTRAVASSYNSPLHF
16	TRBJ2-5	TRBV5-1	CASSPNAGQLQETQYF
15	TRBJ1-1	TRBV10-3	CAISMGSQGFAEAFF
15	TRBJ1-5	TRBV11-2	CASSSGQGAGQPQHF
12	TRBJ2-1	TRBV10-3	CAISVERNEQFF
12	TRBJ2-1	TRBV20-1	CSESGGNNEQFF
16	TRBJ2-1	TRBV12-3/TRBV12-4	CASSPGGKSSYNEQFF
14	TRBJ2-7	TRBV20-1	CSASKGSQTPEQYF
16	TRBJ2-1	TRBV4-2	CASSRLGRGAYNEQFF
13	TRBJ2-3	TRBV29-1	CSVERDLTDTQYF
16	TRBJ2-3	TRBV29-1	CSVESGQGAVADTQYF
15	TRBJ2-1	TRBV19	CASSIVQGMANEQFF
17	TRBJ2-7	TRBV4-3	CASSQDYGTVNSYEQYF
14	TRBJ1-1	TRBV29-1	CSVGSGDVGTEAFF
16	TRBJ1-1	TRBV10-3	CAISRMGGRGVSEAFF
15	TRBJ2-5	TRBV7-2	CASSSLGGTQETQYF
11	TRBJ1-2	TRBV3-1	CASSQDRGYTF
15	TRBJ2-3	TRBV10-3	CAISEPGQSTDTQYF
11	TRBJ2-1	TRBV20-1	CRLASANEQFF
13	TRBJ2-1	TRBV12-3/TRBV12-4	CASSLVAYTEQFF
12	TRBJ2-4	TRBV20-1	CSARQGADIQYF